This passage covers 17 T cell receptor beta chains from one sample sequenced in a study of cytomegalovirus exposure and HLA in healthy donors (dated by TCRdb to about 2017). The method was the immunoSEQ multiplex PCR assay. A mixture of 60 forward primers for TCR Vbeta segments and 13 reverse primers for TCR Jbeta segments was used in the multiplex PCR. The immuneACCESS repertoire file appears here via TCRdb, limited to in-frame rearrangements. These files lack a portion of the clones; in checked studies, under half of the deficit traces to unresolved V genes, and the cause of the others is not known. This sample's table has entries for 68,000 or so clones. The ten largest clones capture 15% of the sample. Sequenced material: PBMCs. All receptors derive from a boy aged 5-17 years in good health and CMV-seronegative.

The chain recombines TRBV6-1 with TRBJ2-1; 11 bases map to TRBD2. The CDR3 spans 15 residues. J was trimmed by 9 bases and V by 5 bases; bases with no gene match: 9. Germline assignment: CDR1 MNHNS and CDR2 SASEGT. CDR3 nucleotides: TGTGCCAGCAGTAAAATAGCGGGAGGGGAGGGTGAGCAGTTCTTC. Translating it yields CASSKIAGGEGEQFF.

The V gene is TRBV30, the J gene TRBJ2-7; TRBD1 aligns across 7 bases. V shed 5 bases and J 3 bases; nucleotides not matched to a gene: 10. Germline values: CDR1 GTSNPN, CDR2 SVGIG (reference sequence). The CDR3 covers 14 residues. The CDR3 sequence: CAWGRDSKIYEQYF. In DNA, the CDR3 is TGTGCCTGGGGACGGGACAGTAAGATCTACGAGCAGTACTTC. The full variable domain, its missing parts supplied by reference TRBV30 and TRBJ2-7, is SQTIHQWPATLVQPVGSPLSLECTVEGTSNPNLYWYRQAAGRGLQLLFYSVGIGQISSEVPQNLSASRPQDRQFILSSKKLLLSDSGFYLCAWGRDSKIYEQYFGPGTRLTVT.

This chain connects TRBV29-1 to TRBJ2-7; maybe TRBD2 (6 bases). CDR1 is SQVTM and CDR2 is ANQGSEA in the germline V gene. The V and J ends lost 5 bases and 5 bases respectively, with 16 bases between them. The CDR3 extends over 13 amino acids. The CDR3 sequence: CSVPRAGWNEQYF. Here the CDR3 DNA reads TGCAGCGTTCCTCGGGCGGGGTGGAACGAGCAGTACTTC.

V and J are TRBV4-2 and TRBJ2-2; D remains unclear. Germline V gene lookup returns CDR1 LGHNA and CDR2 YNFKEQ. This CDR3 is 14 amino acids long. V was trimmed by 5 bases and J by 6 bases, leaving 13 bases between them. CDR3 in amino acids: CASSKGGEAGELFF. In nucleotides, the CDR3 is TGTGCCAGCAGCAAAGGTGGAGAGGCCGGGGAGCTGTTTTTT.

The CDR3 DNA reads as TGTGCCAGCAGCGTAGAGGGGGTTGTCGGCTACACCTTC. Encoded protein: CASSVEGVVGYTF. The chain combines TRBV9 with TRBJ1-2, with a possible D match to TRBD1 (6 bases). Per germline, CDR1 SGDLS and CDR2 YYNGEE. The CDR3 is 13 residues long. With 0 bases removed from V and 8 bases from J, the gap between germline ends came to 11 bases.

In nucleotides, the CDR3 is TGTGCCAGTCCTAGCGGGGGGTTGCAAGAGACCCAGTACTTC. Amino acids: CASPSGGLQETQYF. The chain has TRBV7-2 and TRBJ2-5, with 11 bases identical to TRBD2. CDR3 size: 14 residues. Germline CDR1 SGHTA, CDR2 FQGNSA. V lost 9 bases to trimming and J lost 2 bases; unmatched junction nucleotides: 5.

The chain has TRBV18 and TRBJ1-4; a possible D gene is TRBD1 (5 bases). Trimming cost V 3 bases and J 4 bases, with 15 bases left between them. From germline, CDR1 is KGHSH and CDR2 LQKENI. CDR3 length equals 16 residues. CDR3 sequence: CASSPPETAVNEKLFF. CDR3 in DNA: TGTGCCAGCTCACCCCCGGAGACAGCCGTTAATGAAAAACTGTTTTTT. Using reference TRBV18 and TRBJ1-4 for the parts outside the CDR3, the full variable domain is NAGVMQNPRHLVRRRGQEARLRCSPMKGHSHVYWYRQLPEEGLKFMVYLQKENIIDESGMPKERFSAEFPKEGPSILRIQQVVRGDSAAYFCASSPPETAVNEKLFFGSGTQLSVL.

This chain joins TRBV19 and TRBJ1-2; TRBD1 aligns across 9 bases. V lost 1 base to trimming and J lost 8 bases; unmatched junction nucleotides: 8. CDR1 and CDR2 from the germline V gene are LNHDA and SQIVND (reference sequence). The CDR3 has 15 residues. Written as DNA, the CDR3 is TGTGCCAGTAGTATAGGGTTAGGGACAGGGCAAGGCTACACCTTC. It is translated as CASSIGLGTGQGYTF. The full variable domain, its missing parts supplied by reference TRBV19 and TRBJ1-2, is DGGITQSPKYLFRKEGQNVTLSCEQNLNHDAMYWYRQDPGQGLRLIYYSQIVNDFQKGDIAEGYSVSREKKESFPLTVTSAQKNPTAFYLCASSIGLGTGQGYTFGSGTRLTVV.

The chain has TRBV5-1 and TRBJ2-7; TRBD1 agrees at 12 bases. The J segment lost 6 bases and the V segment lost 2 bases, leaving 3 bases of the junction unmatched. This CDR3 is 14 amino acids long. Germline values: CDR1 SGHRS, CDR2 YFSETQ. CDR3 bases: TGCGCCAGCAGCTTAGGGACAGGGGGCCGCGAGCAGTACTTC. This encodes CASSLGTGGREQYF. Drawing the rest from reference TRBV5-1 and TRBJ2-7, the complete variable domain is KAGVTQTPRYLIKTRGQQVTLSCSPISGHRSVSWYQQTPGQGLQFLFEYFSETQRNKGNFPGRFSGRQFSNSRSEMNVSTLELGDSALYLCASSLGTGGREQYFGPGTRLTVT.

The chain has TRBV4-2 and TRBJ2-5, with D unresolved. CDR3 length: 14 residues. V gave up 0 bases and J gave up 11 bases, with 16 bases separating them. Per germline, CDR1 LGHNA and CDR2 YNFKEQ. The chain's CDR3 is CASSQDLTAMEQYF. In DNA, the CDR3 is TGTGCCAGCAGCCAAGATTTGACGGCTATGGAGCAGTACTTC.

This chain joins TRBV7-2 and TRBJ2-5; possible D gene TRBD2, 6 bases. V was pared by 1 base and J by 5 bases, with 8 bases between. CDR3 length: 13 amino acids. Germline CDR1 is SGHTA and CDR2 is FQGNSA. CDR3 nucleotides: TGTGCCAGCAGCTTAGGGGGGGACGAGACCCAGTACTTC. Its translation is CASSLGGDETQYF.

This chain joins TRBV30 and TRBJ1-3; TRBD1 might be the D (5 bases). Trimming cost V 8 bases and J 0 bases, with 17 bases left between them. The CDR3 spans 15 residues. The germline gives CDR1 GTSNPN, CDR2 SVGIG (reference sequence). The CDR3 region is CARTGTADSGNTIYF. For the CDR3, the DNA is TGTGCCCGAACAGGTACCGCGGACTCTGGAAACACCATATATTTT.

The chain is built from TRBV27 and TRBJ1-2; D possibly corresponds to TRBD1 (6 bases). CDR1 and CDR2 from the germline V gene are MNHEY and SMNVEV (reference sequence). This CDR3 has 15 amino acids. Trimming took off 3 bases at V and 1 base at J, with 12 bases between the two ends. Here the CDR3 reads CASSFSWTDNYGYTF. CDR3 DNA: TGTGCCAGCAGTTTTTCCTGGACAGATAACTATGGCTACACCTTC.

This chain joins TRBV10-3 and TRBJ2-6, with TRBD1 as a possible D gene (6 bases). Germline loops: CDR1 ENHRY, CDR2 SYGVKD. V was trimmed by 4 bases and J by 1 base, leaving 11 bases between them. The CDR3 length is 16 residues. CDR3 sequence reads: CAISGEGQSGANVLTF. In DNA, the CDR3 is TGTGCCATCAGTGGAGAAGGACAGTCTGGGGCCAACGTCCTGACTTTC.

The chain couples TRBV6-5 to TRBJ2-1; 7 nucleotides match TRBD1. The germline V gene encodes CDR1 MNHEY and CDR2 SVGAGI. CDR3 length: 15 residues. Trimming at V came to 2 bases and at J to 4 bases, leaving 5 bases not matched to a gene. The CDR3 DNA is TGTGCCAGCAGTTACGCGGACAGGCCATACAATGAGCAGTTCTTC. It yields the protein CASSYADRPYNEQFF.

The CDR3 bases are TGTGCCAGCAGCTTAAGTGTCGGGAGTAGCTCCTACGAGCAGTACTTC. Translating gives CASSLSVGSSSYEQYF. This chain uses TRBV7-9 with TRBJ2-7; a weak D match, TRBD2 (6 bases). V was shortened by 2 bases and J by 0 bases, with 14 bases between the two germline ends. CDR1 is SEHNR and CDR2 is FQNEAQ in the germline V gene (reference sequence). CDR3 length: 16 amino acids.

The CDR3 loop reads CASSSRLLGNTEAFF. The CDR3 nucleotides are TGTGCCAGCAGCTCCCGGCTTCTAGGGAACACTGAAGCTTTCTTT. This chain joins TRBV5-6 and TRBJ1-1; no reliable D call. The CDR3 runs to 15 residues. V lost 3 bases, J lost 1 base, and 13 bases lay in between. CDR1 is SGHDT, CDR2 YYEEEE, per germline.